The 27 T cell receptor beta chains in this list originate from one sample, sequenced in a study of blood T cells in healthy people across ages. With a J-beta primer mix and a sample-barcoded 5' primer, a second PCR ran about 6 to 11 cycles. TCRdb reanalysed the 5' RACE reads using MiXCR and keeps one entry per CDR3 protein. The data contain approximately 800,000 distinct CDR3 sequences, 30% to 45% of them singletons. The material sequenced was blood. The receptors stem from a man between 18 and 29 years old in good health.

V gene TRBV24-1 combines with J gene TRBJ1-5; D remains unclear. The V and J ends lost 7 bases and 5 bases respectively, with 8 bases between them. The CDR3 is 12 amino acids. Germline V lookup: CDR1 KGHDR, CDR2 SFDVKD. CDR3 region: CATRCPHQPQHF. The DNA of the CDR3 is TGTGCCACCAGGTGCCCCCATCAGCCCCAGCATTTT.

The chain carries TRBV5-1 and TRBJ2-7, with 8 nucleotides matching TRBD2. V lost 4 bases and J lost 7; bases outside the gene matches: 10. This CDR3 has 14 residues. CDR1 and CDR2 (germline): SGHRS, YFSETQ. In DNA, the CDR3 is TGCGCCAGCAGCATCGGGGGGGCTGTCAATGAGCAGTACTTC. This sequence encodes CASSIGGAVNEQYF. The entire variable domain, with the rest obtained from reference TRBV5-1 and TRBJ2-7, is as follows: KAGVTQTPRYLIKTRGQQVTLSCSPISGHRSVSWYQQTPGQGLQFLFEYFSETQRNKGNFPGRFSGRQFSNSRSEMNVSTLELGDSALYLCASSIGGAVNEQYFGPGTRLTVT.

This clonotype was counted once. V gene TRBV7-2 combines with J gene TRBJ1-1; D unclear. CDR1 is SGHTA, CDR2 FQGNSA, per germline. CDR3 length equals 13 residues. Trimming left V 5 bases short and J 4 bases short, with 11 bases between. The CDR3 coding sequence is TGTGCCAGCAGCCTCACAGAACCCACTGAAGCTTTCTTT. Encoded protein: CASSLTEPTEAFF.

This clonotype has a handful of counts. This chain links TRBV4-3 with TRBJ1-6, with 8 bases that match TRBD1. This CDR3 has 15 residues. V lost 4 bases to trimming and J lost 7 bases; unmatched junction nucleotides: 6. The germline gives CDR1 LGHNA, CDR2 YSLEER. The CDR3 is CASSPSRDRNSPLHF. CDR3 in DNA: TGCGCCAGCAGCCCATCCCGGGACAGGAATTCACCCCTCCACTTT.

This clonotype occurred a few times. This chain joins TRBV3-1 and TRBJ1-1, with D perhaps matching TRBD1 (5 bases). From germline, CDR1 is LGHDT and CDR2 YNNKEL (reference sequence). Trimming removed 1 base at V and 7 bases at J, with 13 bases between. The CDR3 loop spans 14 amino acids. The CDR3: CASSQGAGRGEAFF. The DNA for the CDR3 is TGTGCCAGCAGCCAAGGTGCTGGTAGGGGTGAAGCTTTCTTT.

This clonotype was seen a few times. The V gene is TRBV3-1, the J gene TRBJ1-1; 10 positions match TRBD1. Per germline, CDR1 LGHDT and CDR2 YNNKEL (reference sequence). Trimming cost V 4 bases and J 1 base; bases outside gene matches: 6. There are 16 residues in the CDR3. The CDR3 here is CASSPGTGEENTEAFF. The CDR3 coding sequence is TGTGCCAGCAGCCCCGGGACAGGGGAGGAGAACACTGAAGCTTTCTTT.

This clonotype came up a few times. The CDR3 DNA reads TGCAGCGTTGGCCCCGACGTCGGCTATGGCTACACCTTC. It specifies CSVGPDVGYGYTF. The rearrangement uses TRBV29-1 and TRBJ1-2, with unresolved D. Germline CDR1 reads SQVTM; CDR2 reads ANQGSEA. This CDR3 is 13 amino acids long. The germline V and J ends were trimmed by 4 bases and 4 bases, with 13 bases remaining between them.

This clonotype was observed a few times. The junction departs from germline at one end; a sequencing error may be responsible. This chain connects TRBV5-5 to TRBJ2-1; no reliable D call. Germline CDR1 reads SGHKS; CDR2 reads YYEKEE (reference sequence). This CDR3 has 14 amino acids. The CDR3 region is CASTLVLLEDEQFF. CDR3 nucleotide sequence: TGTGCCAGCACCTTGGTCCTCTTAGAGGATGAGCAGTTCTTC.

There are a few counts of this clonotype. The chain has TRBV29-1 and TRBJ1-1; D possibly corresponds to TRBD1 (5 bases). Germline loops: CDR1 SQVTM, CDR2 ANQGSEA. The CDR3 totals 13 residues. V was pared by 8 bases and J by 7 bases, with 20 bases between. The CDR3 DNA reads TGCAGCTCTCGGTCGGGGGGAATGGGTGAAGCTTTCTTT. Translating it yields CSSRSGGMGEAFF.

This clonotype has more than one count but fewer than ten. J is TRBJ2-3 and V is TRBV5-1; 9 nucleotides match TRBD1. J was trimmed by 3 bases and V by 3 bases; bases with no gene match: 2. CDR3 length: 14 amino acids. Looked up from germline, CDR1 is SGHRS and CDR2 is YFSETQ. Here the CDR3 reads CASSWGQGTDTQYF. DNA of the CDR3: TGCGCCAGCAGCTGGGGACAGGGAACAGATACGCAGTATTTT.

The chain uses TRBV3-1 and TRBJ2-3; no definite D call. Germline V CDR1 and CDR2: LGHDT, YNNKEL (reference sequence). The V end lost 0 bases, the J end lost 0 bases, and 10 bases lay between the germline ends. The CDR3 has 16 amino acids. Here the CDR3 reads CASSQDPVPSTDTQYF. The DNA of the CDR3 is TGTGCCAGCAGCCAAGACCCAGTACCTAGCACAGATACGCAGTATTTT.

This clonotype was found many times. The chain is built from TRBV29-1 and TRBJ2-1, with 10 bases that match TRBD1. This CDR3 spans 14 amino acids. Losses at the gene ends were 2 bases for V and 9 bases for J; bases not matched to a gene: 7. The germline V gene encodes CDR1 SQVTM and CDR2 ANQGSEA. The CDR3 coding sequence is TGCAGCGTTGAATCCGGACAGGGGGTAGTTGAGCAGTTCTTC. Protein product: CSVESGQGVVEQFF.

The table lists this clonotype with many counts. The chain has TRBV24-1 and TRBJ1-2; D might be TRBD1 (5 bases). CDR3 size: 14 residues. The V end lost 3 bases, the J end lost 7 bases, and 14 bases lay between the germline ends. The V gene's germline CDR1 is KGHDR and CDR2 SFDVKD. The CDR3: CATSDGDRKSGYTF. As DNA, the CDR3 is TGTGCCACCAGTGATGGGGACCGGAAAAGTGGCTACACCTTC.

This clonotype occurred a few times. The rearrangement uses TRBV6-6 and TRBJ2-5; 7 bases align to TRBD1. CDR3 size: 14 residues. Germline V gene sequence: CDR1 MNHNY, CDR2 SVGAGI (reference sequence). V trimming: 6 bases; J trimming: 1 base; junction bases outside the gene matches: 5. The CDR3 sequence: CASSQGQSQETQYF. DNA of the CDR3: TGTGCCAGCAGCCAGGGACAGAGCCAAGAGACCCAGTACTTC.

This clonotype has more than one count but fewer than ten. The V call is TRBV25-1, the J call TRBJ1-2, with 7 nucleotides matching TRBD1. The germline gives CDR1 MGHDK, CDR2 SYGVNS. This CDR3 has 14 residues. Trimming took 8 bases from V and 0 from J; bases not matched to a gene: 6. CDR3 sequence reads: CASQDRVSNYGYTF. CDR3 DNA: TGTGCCAGCCAAGACAGGGTGTCTAACTATGGCTACACCTTC.

A few counts support this clonotype. The J gene is TRBJ2-1, the V gene TRBV14; TRBD2 agrees at 10 bases. Germline CDR1 reads SGHDN; CDR2 reads FVKESK. The V segment lost 4 bases and the J segment 7 bases; nucleotides outside the gene matches: 13. This CDR3 is 17 amino acids long. The CDR3 loop is CASSRLRTSGVKNEQFF. In DNA form, the CDR3 reads TGTGCCAGCAGCCGACTGAGGACTAGCGGAGTAAAAAATGAGCAGTTCTTC.

This clonotype has a handful of counts. The chain uses TRBV7-3 and TRBJ1-2; TRBD1 aligns across 7 bases. Unmatched junction bases numbered 7, after V lost 2 bases and J lost 7 bases. This CDR3 comprises 14 residues. The V gene's germline CDR1 is SGHTA and CDR2 FQGTGA. The CDR3: CASSLDREGSGYTF. The DNA for the CDR3 is TGTGCCAGCAGCTTAGACAGGGAAGGGAGTGGCTACACCTTC.

This clonotype was counted ten times or more. This rearrangement joins TRBV20-1 to TRBJ1-5; 8 nucleotides agree with TRBD1. Looked up from germline, CDR1 is DFQATT and CDR2 is SNEGSKA (reference sequence). J gave up 5 bases and V 5 bases, and 5 bases lay outside the gene matches. The CDR3 sequence is 13 residues long. This CDR3 reads CSAGQGGDQPQHF. In DNA, the CDR3 is TGCAGTGCTGGACAGGGAGGTGATCAGCCCCAGCATTTT.

This chain connects TRBV15 to TRBJ2-3; D perhaps matches TRBD2 (6 bases). CDR3 length: 16 residues. Per germline, CDR1 LNHNV and CDR2 YYDKDF (reference sequence). V was cut by 0 bases and J by 4 bases, with 14 bases left in between. The CDR3 loop reads CATSRDTGESADTQYF. CDR3 sequence (DNA): TGTGCCACCAGCAGAGATACGGGGGAAAGCGCAGATACGCAGTATTTT.

This clonotype was seen only a few times. V gene TRBV10-3 combines with J gene TRBJ2-5; maybe TRBD1 (5 bases). CDR1 ENHRY and CDR2 SYGVKD come from the germline V gene. CDR3 length: 14 residues. The germline V and J ends were trimmed by 1 base and 2 bases, with 8 bases remaining between them. The CDR3 region is CAISELGQQETQYF. The DNA of the CDR3 is TGTGCCATCAGTGAGTTGGGGCAGCAAGAGACCCAGTACTTC.

The V call is TRBV3-1, the J call TRBJ1-1, with 7 bases that match TRBD1. Germline lookup yields CDR1 LGHDT and CDR2 YNNKEL (reference sequence). This CDR3 region has 17 residues. Trimming cost V 4 bases and J 0 bases; bases outside gene matches: 11. The CDR3 is CASSPPTGIGLNTEAFF. The DNA for the CDR3 is TGTGCCAGCAGCCCTCCGACAGGGATCGGATTGAACACTGAAGCTTTCTTT.

The rearrangement links TRBV6-5 to TRBJ2-5; the match to TRBD1 covers 9 bases. Judging by the DNA end, TRBJ2-7 fits better; the J call may be wrong. The germline V gene has CDR1 MNHEY and CDR2 SVGAGI. The CDR3 has 14 residues. The DNA of the CDR3 is TGTGCCAGCAGAAGAGGACAGGGGATCTACGAGCAGTACTTC. Translated, it gives CASRRGQGIYEQYF.

This clonotype has at least ten counts. V is TRBV12-3 or TRBV12-4 and J is TRBJ2-1; maybe TRBD1 (6 bases). The CDR3 extends over 16 amino acids. Trimming cost V 3 bases and J 0 bases, with 12 bases left between them. The CDR3 nucleotides are TGTGCCAGCAGTTTCCGTGGGGGCAGCTCCTACAATGAGCAGTTCTTC. Encoded protein: CASSFRGGSSYNEQFF.

The chain is built from TRBV6-2 or TRBV6-3 and TRBJ2-2, with TRBD2 matching 10 bases. There are 15 residues in the CDR3. Germline V lookup: CDR1 MNHEY, CDR2 SVGEGT. V trimming: 5 bases; J trimming: 1 base; junction bases outside the gene matches: 1. The CDR3 DNA reads as TGTGCCAGCAGTCGACTAGCGGGGAACACCGGGGAGCTGTTTTTT. This codes for CASSRLAGNTGELFF.

This clonotype was seen once. The V and J genes are TRBV7-2 and TRBJ1-2, with TRBD1 identical over 9 bases. Germline CDR1 reads SGHTA; CDR2 reads FQGNSA. The CDR3 covers 14 residues. V shed 5 bases and J 7 bases; nucleotides not matched to a gene: 8. CDR3 DNA sequence: TGTGCCAGCAGCCCTTTAACAGGGGGCAGTGGCTACACCTTC. Protein sequence: CASSPLTGGSGYTF.

Points on this clonotype: Since a much larger clone is just one base distant, this may be a read error. Here the CDR3 reads CASSLSQGAQYF. CDR3 coding DNA: TGTGCCAGCAGCTTAAGTCAGGGGGCACAGTACTTC. The chain recombines TRBV11-2 with TRBJ2-5; 8 bases align to TRBD1. This CDR3 is built from 12 residues. Germline trimming cut 2 bases from V and 11 bases from J; bases unmatched to any gene: 4. In germline, CDR1 is SGHAT, CDR2 FQNNGV.

This clonotype was seen a handful of times. The rearrangement links TRBV2 to TRBJ1-1; no reliable D call. Trimming stripped 5 bases from V and 0 bases from J, with 4 bases between. Germline V CDR1 and CDR2: SNHLY, FYNNEI. This CDR3 has 12 residues. CDR3 protein: CASSRVNTEAFF. The CDR3 DNA is TGTGCCAGCAGTAGGGTGAACACTGAAGCTTTCTTT. The full variable domain, its missing parts supplied by reference TRBV2 and TRBJ1-1, is EPEVTQTPSHQVTQMGQEVILRCVPISNHLYFYWYRQILGQKVEFLVSFYNNEISEKSEIFDDQFSVERPDGSNFTLKIRSTKLEDSAMYFCASSRVNTEAFFGQGTRLTVV.